The 4 T cell receptor beta chains below were found in one sample sequenced in a study of Graves' ophthalmopathy and Graves' hyperthyroidism. From RNA, the CDR3 regions of TCR beta chains were amplified and sequenced. HTBI primers were employed in first-round RT-PCR, then a second-round multiplex PCR followed. In TCRdb, the multiplex PCR reads were re-called with MiXCR into one record per CDR3 protein. The sample has 200,000 to 250,000 distinct CDR3 sequences; about a fifth are singletons. The sample was peripheral blood. The receptors originated from a woman aged 50 to 65 with Graves' ophthalmopathy.

In its sample, this clonotype was seen a few times. In DNA, the CDR3 is TGTGCCAGCTCACCGGGGCAGCGGATCAACACTGAAGCTTTCTTT. Its protein product is CASSPGQRINTEAFF. The chain has TRBV18 and TRBJ1-1; D possibly corresponds to TRBD1 (5 bases). Germline assignment: CDR1 KGHSH and CDR2 LQKENI. The CDR3 is 15 residues long. Trimming pared 3 bases from V and 2 bases from J, leaving 13 bases between.

This clonotype was observed many times. V usage is TRBV20-1 and J usage is TRBJ2-7; D assignment may be TRBD1 or TRBD2 (5 bases each). The CDR3 loop spans 15 amino acids. CDR1 and CDR2 (germline): DFQATT, SNEGSKA (reference sequence). The V and J ends lost 5 bases and 1 base respectively, with 18 bases between them. The CDR3: CSALRDLSVSYEQYF. CDR3 coding DNA: TGCAGTGCTCTCCGGGACCTGAGCGTATCCTACGAGCAGTACTTC.

At least ten counts were recorded for this clonotype. At one end, the junction sequence differs from germline, possibly due to a read error. The chain is built from TRBV7-2 and TRBJ2-7; tentatively, D is TRBD2 (7 bases). Germline V gene lookup returns CDR1 SGHTA and CDR2 FQGNSA. The CDR3 covers 14 residues. The CDR3 bases are TGTGCCAGCAGCGTAGCGGGCAGAGGGGGGGAGCAGTACTTC. Translated: CASSVAGRGGEQYF.

This clonotype showed up just a few times. The chain carries TRBV5-6 and TRBJ2-6; the D gene is possibly TRBD2 (6 bases). The germline V gene encodes CDR1 SGHDT and CDR2 YYEEEE. The CDR3 totals 18 residues. The V end lost 6 bases, the J end lost 1 base, and 20 bases lay between the germline ends. The CDR3 protein is CASTPGYGGGSGANVLTF. Here the CDR3 DNA reads TGTGCCAGCACCCCTGGGTACGGGGGTGGATCTGGGGCCAACGTCCTGACTTTC.